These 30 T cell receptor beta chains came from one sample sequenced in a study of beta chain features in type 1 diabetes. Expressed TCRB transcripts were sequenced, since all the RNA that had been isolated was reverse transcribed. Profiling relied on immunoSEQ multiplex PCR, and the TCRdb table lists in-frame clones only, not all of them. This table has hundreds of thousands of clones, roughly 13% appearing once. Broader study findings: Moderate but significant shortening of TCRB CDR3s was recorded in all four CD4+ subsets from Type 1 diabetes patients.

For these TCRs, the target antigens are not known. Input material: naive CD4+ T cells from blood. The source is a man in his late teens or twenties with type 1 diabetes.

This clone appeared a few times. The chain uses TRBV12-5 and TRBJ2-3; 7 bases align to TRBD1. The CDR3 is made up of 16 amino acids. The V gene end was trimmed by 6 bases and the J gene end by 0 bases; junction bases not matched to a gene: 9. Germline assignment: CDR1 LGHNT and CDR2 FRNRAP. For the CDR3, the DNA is TGTGCTAGTGGACTCGGACAGGCCCCTAGCACAGATACGCAGTATTTT. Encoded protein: CASGLGQAPSTDTQYF.

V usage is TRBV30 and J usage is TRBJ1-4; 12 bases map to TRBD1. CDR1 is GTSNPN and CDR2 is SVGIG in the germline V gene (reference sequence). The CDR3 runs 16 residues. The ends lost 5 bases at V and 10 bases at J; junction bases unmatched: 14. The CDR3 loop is CAWGFGTGGIGGKLFF. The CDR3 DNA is TGTGCCTGGGGATTTGGGACAGGGGGCATCGGTGGAAAACTGTTTTTT.

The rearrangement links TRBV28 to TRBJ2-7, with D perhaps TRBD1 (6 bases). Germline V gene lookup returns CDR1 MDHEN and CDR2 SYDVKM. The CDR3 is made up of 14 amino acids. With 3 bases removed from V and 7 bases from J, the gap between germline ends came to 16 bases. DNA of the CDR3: TGTGCCAGCAGTTTCCCCGGACAGCTCTATGAGCAGTACTTC. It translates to CASSFPGQLYEQYF.

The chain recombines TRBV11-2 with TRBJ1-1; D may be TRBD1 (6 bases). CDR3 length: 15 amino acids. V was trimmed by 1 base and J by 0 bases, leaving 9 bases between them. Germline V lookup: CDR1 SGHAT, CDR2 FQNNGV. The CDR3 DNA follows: TGTGCCAGCAGCTTAGGGGGACACATGAACACTGAAGCTTTCTTT. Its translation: CASSLGGHMNTEAFF.

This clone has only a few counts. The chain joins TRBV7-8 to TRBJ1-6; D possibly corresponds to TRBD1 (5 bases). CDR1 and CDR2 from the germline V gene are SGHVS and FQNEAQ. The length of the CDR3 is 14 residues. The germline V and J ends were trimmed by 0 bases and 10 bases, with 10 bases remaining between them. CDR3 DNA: TGTGCCAGCAGCTTAGCCGGGGCGGTCTCACCCCTCCACTTT. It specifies CASSLAGAVSPLHF.

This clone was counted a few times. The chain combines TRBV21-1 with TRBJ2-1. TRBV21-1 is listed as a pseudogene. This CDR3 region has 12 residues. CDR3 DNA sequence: TGTGCCAGCAGCAAAGATGGCGATGAGCAGTTCTTC. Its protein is CASSKDGDEQFF.

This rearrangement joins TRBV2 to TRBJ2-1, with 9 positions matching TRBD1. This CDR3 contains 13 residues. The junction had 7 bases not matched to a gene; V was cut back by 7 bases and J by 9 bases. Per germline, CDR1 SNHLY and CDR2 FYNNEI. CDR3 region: CASIDRGLGEQFF. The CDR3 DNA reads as TGTGCCAGCATAGACAGGGGGTTAGGTGAGCAGTTCTTC.

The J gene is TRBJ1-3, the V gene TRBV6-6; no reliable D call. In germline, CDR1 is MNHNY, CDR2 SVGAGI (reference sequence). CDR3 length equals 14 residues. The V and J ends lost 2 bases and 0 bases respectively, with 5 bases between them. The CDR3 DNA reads TGTGCCAGCAGTTACCCCGACTCTGGAAACACCATATATTTT. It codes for CASSYPDSGNTIYF.

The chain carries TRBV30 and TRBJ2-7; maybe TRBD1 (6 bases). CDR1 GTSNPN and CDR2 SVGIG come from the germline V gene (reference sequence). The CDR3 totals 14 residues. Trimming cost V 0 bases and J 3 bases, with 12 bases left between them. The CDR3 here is CAWSVRGSSYEQYF. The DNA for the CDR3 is TGTGCCTGGAGTGTCAGGGGTTCTAGCTACGAGCAGTACTTC.

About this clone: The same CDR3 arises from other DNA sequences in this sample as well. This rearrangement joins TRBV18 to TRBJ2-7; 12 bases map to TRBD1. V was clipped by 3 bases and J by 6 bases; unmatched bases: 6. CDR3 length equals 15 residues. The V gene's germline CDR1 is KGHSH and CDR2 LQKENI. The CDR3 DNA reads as TGTGCCAGCTCACCTCCCGGGACAGGGGGCGGCGAGCAGTACTTC. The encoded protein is CASSPPGTGGGEQYF.

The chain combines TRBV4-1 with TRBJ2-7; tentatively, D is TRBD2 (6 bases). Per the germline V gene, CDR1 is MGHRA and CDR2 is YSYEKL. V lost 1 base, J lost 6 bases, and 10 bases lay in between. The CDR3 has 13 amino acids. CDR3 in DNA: TGCGCCAGCAGCCAAGTTGGAGGGAGCGAGCAGTACTTC. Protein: CASSQVGGSEQYF.

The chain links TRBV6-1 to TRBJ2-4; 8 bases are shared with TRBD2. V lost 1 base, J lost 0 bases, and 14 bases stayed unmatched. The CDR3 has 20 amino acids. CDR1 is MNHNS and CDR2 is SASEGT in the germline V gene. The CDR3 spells CASSEGVAGGSEIAKNIQYF. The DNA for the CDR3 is TGTGCCAGCAGTGAAGGGGTTGCGGGGGGAAGTGAAATAGCCAAAAACATTCAGTACTTC.

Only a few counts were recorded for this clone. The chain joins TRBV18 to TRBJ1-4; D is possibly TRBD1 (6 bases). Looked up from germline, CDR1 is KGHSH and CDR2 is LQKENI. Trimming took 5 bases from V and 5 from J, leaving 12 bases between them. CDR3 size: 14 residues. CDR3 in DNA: TGTGCCAGCTCAACAGGGATCAACAATGAAAAACTGTTTTTT. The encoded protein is CASSTGINNEKLFF.

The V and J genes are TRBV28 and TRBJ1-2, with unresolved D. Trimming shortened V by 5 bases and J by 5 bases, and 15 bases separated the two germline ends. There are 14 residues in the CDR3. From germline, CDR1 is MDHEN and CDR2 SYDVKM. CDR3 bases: TGTGCCAGCAGTGCCCACGAAACTTTATATGGCTACACCTTC. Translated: CASSAHETLYGYTF.

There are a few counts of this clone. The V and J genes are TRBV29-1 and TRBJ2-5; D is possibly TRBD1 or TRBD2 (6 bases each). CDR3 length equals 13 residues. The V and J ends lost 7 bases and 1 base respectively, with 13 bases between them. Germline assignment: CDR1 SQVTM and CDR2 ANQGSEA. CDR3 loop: CSEIQGLQETQYF. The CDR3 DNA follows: TGCAGCGAGATACAGGGACTCCAAGAGACCCAGTACTTC.

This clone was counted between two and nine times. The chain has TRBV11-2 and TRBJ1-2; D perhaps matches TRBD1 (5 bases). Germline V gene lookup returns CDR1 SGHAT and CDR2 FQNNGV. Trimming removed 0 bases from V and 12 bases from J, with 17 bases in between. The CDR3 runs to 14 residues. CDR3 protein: CASSLDREARGDTF. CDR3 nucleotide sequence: TGTGCCAGCAGCTTAGATCGTGAAGCACGGGGGGACACCTTC.

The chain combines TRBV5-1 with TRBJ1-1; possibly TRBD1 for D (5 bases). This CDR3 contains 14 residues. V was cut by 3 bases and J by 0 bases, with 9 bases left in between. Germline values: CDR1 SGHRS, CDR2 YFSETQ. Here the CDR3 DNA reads TGCGCCAGCAGCTGGAGGGGCGTGAACACTGAAGCTTTCTTT. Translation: CASSWRGVNTEAFF.

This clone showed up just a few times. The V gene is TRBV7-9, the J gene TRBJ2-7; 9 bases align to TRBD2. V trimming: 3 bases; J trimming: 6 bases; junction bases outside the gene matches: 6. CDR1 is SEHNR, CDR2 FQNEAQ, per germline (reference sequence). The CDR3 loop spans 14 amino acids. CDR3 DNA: TGTGCCAGCAGCTTGCCTCGACTAGCGGCCGAGCAGTACTTC. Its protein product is CASSLPRLAAEQYF. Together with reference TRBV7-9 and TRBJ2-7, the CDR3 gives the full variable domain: DTGVSQNPRHKITKRGQNVTFRCDPISEHNRLYWYRQTLGQGPEFLTYFQNEAQLEKSRLLSDRFSAERPKGSFSTLEIQRTEQGDSAMYLCASSLPRLAAEQYFGPGTRLTVT.

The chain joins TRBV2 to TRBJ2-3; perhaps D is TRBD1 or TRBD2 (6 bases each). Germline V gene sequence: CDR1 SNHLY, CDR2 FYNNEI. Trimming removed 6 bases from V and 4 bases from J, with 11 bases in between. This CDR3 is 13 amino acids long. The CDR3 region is CASRSGAADTQYF. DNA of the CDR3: TGTGCCAGCAGGTCGGGGGCGGCAGATACGCAGTATTTT.

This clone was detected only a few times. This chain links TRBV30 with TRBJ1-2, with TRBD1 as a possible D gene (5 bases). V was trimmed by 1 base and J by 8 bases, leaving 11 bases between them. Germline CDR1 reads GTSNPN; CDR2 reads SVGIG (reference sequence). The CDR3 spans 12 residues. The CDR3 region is CAWSGGTGGYTF. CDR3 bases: TGTGCCTGGAGTGGCGGGACTGGGGGCTACACCTTC.

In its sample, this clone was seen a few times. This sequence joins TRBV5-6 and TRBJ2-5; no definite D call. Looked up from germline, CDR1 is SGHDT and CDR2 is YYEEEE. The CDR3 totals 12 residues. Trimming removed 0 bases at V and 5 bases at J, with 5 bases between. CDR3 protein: CASSLARETQYF. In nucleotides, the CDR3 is TGTGCCAGCAGCTTGGCACGTGAGACCCAGTACTTC.

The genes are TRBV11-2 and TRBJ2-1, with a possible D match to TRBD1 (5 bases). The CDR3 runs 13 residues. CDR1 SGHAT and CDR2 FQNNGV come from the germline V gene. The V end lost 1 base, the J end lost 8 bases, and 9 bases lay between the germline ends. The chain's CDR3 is CASSLGIGDEQFF. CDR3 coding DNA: TGTGCCAGCAGCTTAGGAATAGGGGATGAGCAGTTCTTC.

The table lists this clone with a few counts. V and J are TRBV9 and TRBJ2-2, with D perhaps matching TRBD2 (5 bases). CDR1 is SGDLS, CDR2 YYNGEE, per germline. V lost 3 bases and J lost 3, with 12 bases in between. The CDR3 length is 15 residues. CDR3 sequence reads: CASSGTVADTGELFF. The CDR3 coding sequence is TGTGCCAGCAGCGGGACTGTGGCGGACACCGGGGAGCTGTTTTTT.

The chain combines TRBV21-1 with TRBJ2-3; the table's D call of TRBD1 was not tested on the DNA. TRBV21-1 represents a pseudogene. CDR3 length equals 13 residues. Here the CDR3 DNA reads TGTGCCAGCACGACAGGGAAGACAGATACGCAGTATTTT. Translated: CASTTGKTDTQYF.

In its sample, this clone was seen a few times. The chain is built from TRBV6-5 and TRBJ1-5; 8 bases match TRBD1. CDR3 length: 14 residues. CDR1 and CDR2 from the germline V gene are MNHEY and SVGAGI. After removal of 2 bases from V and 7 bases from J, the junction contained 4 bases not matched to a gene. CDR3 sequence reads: CASSYQGAGQPQHF. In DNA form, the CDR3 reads TGTGCCAGCAGTTACCAGGGGGCAGGACAGCCCCAGCATTTT.

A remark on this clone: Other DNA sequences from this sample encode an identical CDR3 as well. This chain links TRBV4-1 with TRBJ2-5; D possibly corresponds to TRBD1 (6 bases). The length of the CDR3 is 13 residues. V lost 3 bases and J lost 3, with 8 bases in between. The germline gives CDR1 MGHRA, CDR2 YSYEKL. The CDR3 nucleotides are TGCGCCAGCAGCCAGGACAGAGAAGAGACCCAGTACTTC. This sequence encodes CASSQDREETQYF.

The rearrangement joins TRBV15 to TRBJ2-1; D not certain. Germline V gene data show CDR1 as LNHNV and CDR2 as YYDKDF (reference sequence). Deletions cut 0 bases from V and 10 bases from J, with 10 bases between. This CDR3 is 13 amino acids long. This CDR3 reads CATSRDMGGEQFF. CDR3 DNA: TGTGCCACCAGCAGAGATATGGGTGGAGAGCAGTTCTTC.

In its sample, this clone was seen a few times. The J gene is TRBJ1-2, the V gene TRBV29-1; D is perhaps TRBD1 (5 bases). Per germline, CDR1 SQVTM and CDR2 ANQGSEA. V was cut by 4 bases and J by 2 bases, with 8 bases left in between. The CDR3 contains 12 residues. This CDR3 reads CSVGDGNYGYTF. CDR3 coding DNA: TGCAGCGTTGGGGACGGCAACTATGGCTACACCTTC.

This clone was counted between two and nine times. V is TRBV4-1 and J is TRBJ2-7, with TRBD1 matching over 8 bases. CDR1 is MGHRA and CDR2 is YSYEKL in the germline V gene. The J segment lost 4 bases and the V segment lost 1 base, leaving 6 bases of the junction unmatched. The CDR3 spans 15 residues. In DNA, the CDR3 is TGCGCCAGCAGCCAAGGGCAGGGGGCCGATTACGAGCAGTACTTC. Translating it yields CASSQGQGADYEQYF.

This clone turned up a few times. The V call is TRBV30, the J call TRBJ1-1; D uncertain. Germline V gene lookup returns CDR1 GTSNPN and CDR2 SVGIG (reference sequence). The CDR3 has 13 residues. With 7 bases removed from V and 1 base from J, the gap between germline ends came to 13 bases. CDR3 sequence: CAYQTLGNTEAFF. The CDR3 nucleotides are TGTGCCTACCAGACATTGGGGAACACTGAAGCTTTCTTT.